This TCR beta chain is from a study of neurological immune-mediated disorders. The study's findings and limits: The greatest TCR clonal expansion occurred in HTLV-1-associated myelopathy and the least in multiple sclerosis, which fell below healthy controls. According to phylogenetic grouping, one related-CDR3 cluster, a possible signature, contained the repertoires of 18 of 34 multiple sclerosis patients.

V lost 3 bases, J lost 0 bases, and 9 bases lay in between. The CDR3 is 14 amino acids. Germline V lookup: CDR1 SQVTM, CDR2 ANQGSEA. This clonotype was seen a handful of times. Its antigen is still unknown. TCRdb re-called the 5' RACE reads with MiXCR, one entry per CDR3 protein. Counted here are some 65,000 distinct CDR3 sequences, 5.2% occurring once; the ten biggest clones make up roughly 2.8%. The sequenced sample was PBMCs. V and J are TRBV29-1 and TRBJ2-1; the D gene is possibly TRBD1 (5 bases). The source of this sequence is a woman in her 30s with multiple sclerosis. This chain's CDR3 is CSVDGRDSYNEQFF. The CDR3 coding sequence is TGCAGCGTTGACGGCAGGGACTCCTACAATGAGCAGTTCTTC.